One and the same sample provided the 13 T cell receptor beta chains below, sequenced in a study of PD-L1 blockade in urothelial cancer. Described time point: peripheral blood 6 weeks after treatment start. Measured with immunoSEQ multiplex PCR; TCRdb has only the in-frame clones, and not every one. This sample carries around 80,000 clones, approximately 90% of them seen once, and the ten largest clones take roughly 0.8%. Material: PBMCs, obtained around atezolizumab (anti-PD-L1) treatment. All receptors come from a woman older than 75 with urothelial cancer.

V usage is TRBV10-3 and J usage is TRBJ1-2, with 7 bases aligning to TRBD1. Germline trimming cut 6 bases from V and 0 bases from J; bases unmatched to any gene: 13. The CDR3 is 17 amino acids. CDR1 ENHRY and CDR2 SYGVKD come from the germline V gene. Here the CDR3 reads CAIRTNSGTAPNYGYTF. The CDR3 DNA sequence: TGTGCCATCAGAACTAACTCCGGGACAGCACCTAACTATGGCTACACCTTC.

CDR3 loop: CASSSPTSGVQTQYF. CDR3 in DNA: TGTGCCAGCAGCTCTCCCACTAGCGGCGTCCAGACCCAGTACTTC. The chain employs TRBV28 and TRBJ2-5; 8 bases agree with TRBD2. The trim removed 6 bases at V and 6 bases at J, leaving 12 bases unmatched. The CDR3 length is 15 residues. Germline V gene sequence: CDR1 MDHEN, CDR2 SYDVKM.

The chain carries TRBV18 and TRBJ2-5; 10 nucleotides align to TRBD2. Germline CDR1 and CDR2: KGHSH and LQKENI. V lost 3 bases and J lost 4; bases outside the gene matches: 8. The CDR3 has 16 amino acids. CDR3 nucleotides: TGTGCCAGCTCACCGGAGCTAGCGGGAGTAGGAGAGACCCAGTACTTC. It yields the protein CASSPELAGVGETQYF.

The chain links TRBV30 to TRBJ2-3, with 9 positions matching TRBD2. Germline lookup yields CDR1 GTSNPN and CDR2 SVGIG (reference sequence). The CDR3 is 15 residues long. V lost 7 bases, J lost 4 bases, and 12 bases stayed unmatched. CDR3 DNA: TGTGCCTCGGGCAAGGGCGGGAGGGCCGCAGATACGCAGTATTTT. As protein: CASGKGGRAADTQYF. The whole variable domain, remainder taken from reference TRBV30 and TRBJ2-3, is SQTIHQWPATLVQPVGSPLSLECTVEGTSNPNLYWYRQAAGRGLQLLFYSVGIGQISSEVPQNLSASRPQDRQFILSSKKLLLSDSGFYLCASGKGGRAADTQYFGPGTRLTVL.

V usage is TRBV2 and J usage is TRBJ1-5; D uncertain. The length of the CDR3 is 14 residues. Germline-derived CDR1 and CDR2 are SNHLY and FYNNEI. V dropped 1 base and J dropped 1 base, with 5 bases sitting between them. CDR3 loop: CASSEDTSNQPQHF. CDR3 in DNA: TGTGCCAGCAGTGAAGATACAAGCAATCAGCCCCAGCATTTT. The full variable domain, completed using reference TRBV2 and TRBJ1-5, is EPEVTQTPSHQVTQMGQEVILRCVPISNHLYFYWYRQILGQKVEFLVSFYNNEISEKSEIFDDQFSVERPDGSNFTLKIRSTKLEDSAMYFCASSEDTSNQPQHFGDGTRLSIL.

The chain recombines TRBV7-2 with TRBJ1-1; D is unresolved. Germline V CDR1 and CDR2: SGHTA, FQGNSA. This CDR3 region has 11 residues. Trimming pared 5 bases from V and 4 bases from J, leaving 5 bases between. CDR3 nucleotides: TGTGCCAGCAGCCACAGCACTGAAGCTTTCTTT. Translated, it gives CASSHSTEAFF.

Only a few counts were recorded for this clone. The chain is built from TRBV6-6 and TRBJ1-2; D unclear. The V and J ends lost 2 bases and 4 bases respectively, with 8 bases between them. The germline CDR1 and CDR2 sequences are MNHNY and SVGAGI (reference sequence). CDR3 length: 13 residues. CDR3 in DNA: TGTGCCAGCAGTTACGAGGCCGGCTATGGCTACACCTTC. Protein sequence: CASSYEAGYGYTF.

The CDR3 sequence is CASSIQGWETQYF. CDR3 nucleotides: TGTGCCAGTAGTATTCAGGGCTGGGAGACCCAGTACTTC. The rearrangement joins TRBV19 to TRBJ2-5; TRBD1 might be the D (5 bases). CDR3 length equals 13 residues. Trimming took 3 bases from V and 5 from J, leaving 10 bases between them. Per germline, CDR1 LNHDA and CDR2 SQIVND (reference sequence). Variable domain in full (rest from reference TRBV19 and TRBJ2-5): DGGITQSPKYLFRKEGQNVTLSCEQNLNHDAMYWYRQDPGQGLRLIYYSQIVNDFQKGDIAEGYSVSREKKESFPLTVTSAQKNPTAFYLCASSIQGWETQYFGPGTRLLVL.

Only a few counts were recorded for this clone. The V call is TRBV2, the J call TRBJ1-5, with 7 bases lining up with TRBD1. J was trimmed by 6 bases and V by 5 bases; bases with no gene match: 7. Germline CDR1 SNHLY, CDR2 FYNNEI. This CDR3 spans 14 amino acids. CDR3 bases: TGTGCCAGCAGTCCCTTGGACAGGAGTCAGCCCCAGCATTTT. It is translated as CASSPLDRSQPQHF.

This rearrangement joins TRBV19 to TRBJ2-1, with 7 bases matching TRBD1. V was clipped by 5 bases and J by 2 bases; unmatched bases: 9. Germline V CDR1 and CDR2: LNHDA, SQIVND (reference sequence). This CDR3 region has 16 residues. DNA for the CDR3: TGTGCCAGTAGTCCACAGGGGTTCAGCACCTACAATGAGCAGTTCTTC. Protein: CASSPQGFSTYNEQFF.

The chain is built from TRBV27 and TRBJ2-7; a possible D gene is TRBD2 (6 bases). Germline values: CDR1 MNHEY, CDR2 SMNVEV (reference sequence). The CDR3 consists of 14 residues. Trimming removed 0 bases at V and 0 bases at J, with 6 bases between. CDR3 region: CASSLSRGSYEQYF. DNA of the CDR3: TGTGCCAGCAGTTTATCGCGGGGCTCCTACGAGCAGTACTTC.

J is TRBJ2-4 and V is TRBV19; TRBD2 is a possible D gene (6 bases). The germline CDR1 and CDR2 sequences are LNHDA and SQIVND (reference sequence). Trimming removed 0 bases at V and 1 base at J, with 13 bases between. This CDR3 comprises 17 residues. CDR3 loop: CASSIDLLEGAKNIQYF. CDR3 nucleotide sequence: TGTGCCAGTAGTATAGATCTATTGGAGGGGGCCAAAAACATTCAGTACTTC.

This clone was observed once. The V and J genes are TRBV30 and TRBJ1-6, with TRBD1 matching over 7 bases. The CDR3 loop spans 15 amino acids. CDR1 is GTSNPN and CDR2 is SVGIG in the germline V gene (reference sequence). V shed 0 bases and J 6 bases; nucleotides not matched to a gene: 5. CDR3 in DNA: TGTGCCTGGAGTGTCCAACAGGGGACTAATTCACCCCTCCACTTT. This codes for CAWSVQQGTNSPLHF.